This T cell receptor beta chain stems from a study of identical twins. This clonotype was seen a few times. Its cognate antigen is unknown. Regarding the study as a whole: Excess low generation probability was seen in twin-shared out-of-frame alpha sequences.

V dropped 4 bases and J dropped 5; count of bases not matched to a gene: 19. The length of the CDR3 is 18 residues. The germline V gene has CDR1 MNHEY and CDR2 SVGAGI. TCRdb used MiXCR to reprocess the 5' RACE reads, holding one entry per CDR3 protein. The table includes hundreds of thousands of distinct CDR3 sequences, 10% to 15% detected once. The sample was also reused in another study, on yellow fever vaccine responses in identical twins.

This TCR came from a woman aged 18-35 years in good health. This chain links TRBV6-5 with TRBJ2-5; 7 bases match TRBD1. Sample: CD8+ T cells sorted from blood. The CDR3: CASSSGTAWPAHRETQYF. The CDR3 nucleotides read TGTGCCAGCAGTTCGGGGACAGCCTGGCCAGCTCACAGGGAGACCCAGTACTTC.